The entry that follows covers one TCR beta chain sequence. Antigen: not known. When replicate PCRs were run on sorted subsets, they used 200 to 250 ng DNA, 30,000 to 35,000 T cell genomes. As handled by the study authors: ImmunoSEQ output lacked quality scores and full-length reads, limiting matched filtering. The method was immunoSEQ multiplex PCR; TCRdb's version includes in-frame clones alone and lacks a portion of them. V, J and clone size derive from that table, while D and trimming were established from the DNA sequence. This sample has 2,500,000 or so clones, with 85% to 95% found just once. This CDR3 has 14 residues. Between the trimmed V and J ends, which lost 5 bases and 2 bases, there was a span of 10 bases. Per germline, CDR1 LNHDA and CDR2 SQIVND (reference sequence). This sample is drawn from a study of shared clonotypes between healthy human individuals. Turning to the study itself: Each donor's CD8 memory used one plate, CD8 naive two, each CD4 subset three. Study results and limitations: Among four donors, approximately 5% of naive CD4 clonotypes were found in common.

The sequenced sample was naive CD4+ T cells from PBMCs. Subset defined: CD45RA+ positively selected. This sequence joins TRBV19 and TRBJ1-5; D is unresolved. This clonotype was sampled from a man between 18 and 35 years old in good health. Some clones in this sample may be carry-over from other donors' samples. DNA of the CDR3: TGTGCCAGTAGTCGCTACTGGGGCAATCAGCCCCAGCATTTT. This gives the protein CASSRYWGNQPQHF. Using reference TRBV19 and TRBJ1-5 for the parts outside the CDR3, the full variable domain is DGGITQSPKYLFRKEGQNVTLSCEQNLNHDAMYWYRQDPGQGLRLIYYSQIVNDFQKGDIAEGYSVSREKKESFPLTVTSAQKNPTAFYLCASSRYWGNQPQHFGDGTRLSIL.